The 15 T cell receptor beta chains below all came from one sample that was sequenced in a study of response to subunit inactivated influenza vaccine. TCRdb fed the RT-PCR reads into MiXCR, producing one record per CDR3 protein. The data show about 520,000 distinct CDR3 sequences, roughly 27% seen once. Sequences were derived from CD4+ T cells sorted from PBMCs, sampled less than 6 days after vaccination. These receptors were collected from a man in his fifties or sixties who received an inactivated influenza vaccine.

The V call is TRBV7-2, the J call TRBJ2-7; D call uncertain. The CDR3 consists of 11 residues. V was cut by 0 bases and J by 9 bases, with 6 bases left in between. CDR1 SGHTA and CDR2 FQGNSA come from the germline V gene. This CDR3 is CASSLAAVQYF. Here the CDR3 DNA reads TGTGCCAGCAGCTTAGCGGCAGTGCAGTACTTC.

This clonotype was observed a handful of times. The chain employs TRBV5-1 and TRBJ2-7; 8 nucleotides match TRBD2. The germline V gene has CDR1 SGHRS and CDR2 YFSETQ. The CDR3 covers 15 residues. Trimming at V came to 4 bases and at J to 2 bases, leaving 8 bases not matched to a gene. CDR3 loop: CASSPESGSAYEQYF. The CDR3 region has the DNA TGCGCCAGCAGCCCTGAGAGCGGGAGTGCCTACGAGCAGTACTTC. The whole variable domain, filled in from reference TRBV5-1 and TRBJ2-7, reads KAGVTQTPRYLIKTRGQQVTLSCSPISGHRSVSWYQQTPGQGLQFLFEYFSETQRNKGNFPGRFSGRQFSNSRSEMNVSTLELGDSALYLCASSPESGSAYEQYFGPGTRLTVT.

This clonotype was seen repeatedly, ten times or more. The rearrangement links TRBV5-1 to TRBJ2-1; D perhaps matches TRBD2 (5 bases). Deletions cut 6 bases from V and 7 bases from J, with 14 bases between. The CDR3 is made up of 13 amino acids. CDR1 and CDR2 from the germline V gene are SGHRS and YFSETQ. The CDR3 DNA is TGCGCCAGCAACCTAGCTGGTGGGAATGAGCAGTTCTTC. Its protein is CASNLAGGNEQFF. Using reference TRBV5-1 and TRBJ2-1 for the parts outside the CDR3, the full variable domain is KAGVTQTPRYLIKTRGQQVTLSCSPISGHRSVSWYQQTPGQGLQFLFEYFSETQRNKGNFPGRFSGRQFSNSRSEMNVSTLELGDSALYLCASNLAGGNEQFFGPGTRLTVL.

This clonotype has only a few counts. The rearrangement joins TRBV20-1 to TRBJ2-2; 10 positions agree with TRBD2. Trimming cost V 5 bases and J 7 bases; bases outside gene matches: 7. Germline V gene sequence: CDR1 DFQATT, CDR2 SNEGSKA (reference sequence). This CDR3 is built from 14 residues. The CDR3 region has the DNA TGCAGTGCTGGTCTAGCGGGGGTCCGCGGGGAGCTGTTTTTT. It codes for CSAGLAGVRGELFF.

This sequence joins TRBV7-2 and TRBJ2-2; a weak D match, TRBD1 (6 bases). The V and J ends lost 5 bases and 6 bases respectively, with 10 bases between them. CDR3 size: 13 residues. The V gene's germline CDR1 is SGHTA and CDR2 FQGNSA. CDR3: CASSARGSGELFF. The CDR3 DNA is TGTGCCAGCAGCGCAAGGGGGTCCGGGGAGCTGTTTTTT. The full variable domain, completed using reference TRBV7-2 and TRBJ2-2, is GAGVSQSPSNKVTEKGKDVELRCDPISGHTALYWYRQSLGQGLEFLIYFQGNSAPDKSGLPSDRFSAERTGGSVSTLTIQRTQQEDSAVYLCASSARGSGELFFGEGSRLTVL.

V gene TRBV5-5 combines with J gene TRBJ2-7, with D hard to call. V lost 4 bases and J lost 7, with 12 bases in between. This CDR3 is built from 12 residues. Germline V gene sequence: CDR1 SGHKS, CDR2 YYEKEE (reference sequence). This CDR3 is CASSPVSGEQYF. Here the CDR3 DNA reads TGTGCCAGCAGCCCCGTGTCCGGAGAGCAGTACTTC.

V and J are TRBV20-1 and TRBJ2-5; D might be TRBD1 (5 bases). Germline lookup yields CDR1 DFQATT and CDR2 SNEGSKA (reference sequence). The CDR3 spans 14 residues. V lost 2 bases and J 3 bases, leaving 13 bases between the germline ends. Written as DNA, the CDR3 is TGCAGTGCTAGAAAACGACAGTCTAAAGAGACCCAGTACTTC. Translating gives CSARKRQSKETQYF.

This clonotype turned up a few times. The chain is built from TRBV5-1 and TRBJ2-3; the D gene is possibly TRBD2 (5 bases). Germline V lookup: CDR1 SGHRS, CDR2 YFSETQ. Trimming shortened V by 3 bases and J by 3 bases, and 17 bases separated the two germline ends. This CDR3 is 16 amino acids long. CDR3 in DNA: TGCGCCAGCAGCTGGGGAGCGGCTAGTAGAACAGATACGCAGTATTTT. It is translated as CASSWGAASRTDTQYF.

This clonotype was observed a handful of times. The genes are TRBV20-1 and TRBJ2-1, with 11 positions matching TRBD2. CDR1 and CDR2 (germline): DFQATT, SNEGSKA (reference sequence). CDR3 length: 15 residues. Trimming removed 2 bases from V and 3 bases from J; junction bases left unmatched: 3. CDR3 DNA: TGCAGTGCTAGACATAGCGGGAGGGGCTACAATGAGCAGTTCTTC. Translation gives CSARHSGRGYNEQFF.

The CDR3 bases are TGTGCCAGCAGTGACCCGGGACTAGCGGGAGTGGGGCAGTTCTTC. Its translation is CASSDPGLAGVGQFF. This chain links TRBV25-1 with TRBJ2-1; 14 positions agree with TRBD2. This CDR3 contains 15 residues. V lost 3 bases and J lost 12; bases outside the gene matches: 7. CDR1 and CDR2 (germline): MGHDK, SYGVNS.

Many counts were recorded for this clonotype. V usage is TRBV20-1 and J usage is TRBJ2-1; weak D call: TRBD1 (5 bases). Germline V CDR1 and CDR2: DFQATT, SNEGSKA (reference sequence). The CDR3 contains 14 residues. Trimming cost V 1 base and J 4 bases, with 11 bases left between them. The CDR3 bases are TGCAGTGCTAGAGTAAGGGGCAAGTACAATGAGCAGTTCTTC. It is translated as CSARVRGKYNEQFF.

The chain recombines TRBV5-5 with TRBJ2-5; possible D gene TRBD2, 5 bases. Germline CDR1 reads SGHKS; CDR2 reads YYEKEE (reference sequence). Trimming took off 2 bases at V and 2 bases at J, with 13 bases between the two ends. This CDR3 spans 15 amino acids. CDR3 coding DNA: TGTGCCAGCAGCTTTGGCAGGACGGGACAAGAGACCCAGTACTTC. Amino acid sequence: CASSFGRTGQETQYF.

The chain couples TRBV6-2 or TRBV6-3 to TRBJ1-1; tentative D call: TRBD1 (5 bases). Deletions cut 2 bases from V and 1 base from J, with 29 bases between. Germline V gene data show CDR1 as MNHEY and CDR2 as SVGEGT. This CDR3 spans 21 amino acids. CDR3 region: CASSYGFGFVTFGRANTEAFF. The CDR3 nucleotides are TGTGCCAGCAGTTACGGGTTTGGCTTTGTCACGTTTGGCAGGGCGAACACTGAAGCTTTCTTT.

With respect to this clonotype: The CDR3 ends on some other residue instead of the conserved phenylalanine or tryptophan, so this is likely a read error. V usage is TRBV20-1 and J usage is TRBJ2-7; D remains unclear. V lost 6 bases and J 7 bases, leaving 22 bases between the germline ends. Germline lookup yields CDR1 DFQATT and CDR2 SNEGSKA (reference sequence). The CDR3 totals 14 residues. Written as DNA, the CDR3 is TGCAGTGCCCCTACGCTGTCTAAGGGTGGGGAGCAGTACTTA. It specifies CSAPTLSKGGEQYL.

This clonotype was picked up a small number of times. The gene calls are TRBV7-2 and TRBJ2-7; 10 bases are a match to TRBD2. Germline loops: CDR1 SGHTA, CDR2 FQGNSA. The CDR3 has 15 residues. Trimming took 3 bases from V and 9 from J; bases not matched to a gene: 11. The CDR3 reads CASSLLSLAGDWQYF. CDR3 coding DNA: TGTGCCAGCAGCTTGTTGAGTCTAGCGGGGGATTGGCAGTACTTC. The whole variable domain, filled in from reference TRBV7-2 and TRBJ2-7, reads GAGVSQSPSNKVTEKGKDVELRCDPISGHTALYWYRQSLGQGLEFLIYFQGNSAPDKSGLPSDRFSAERTGGSVSTLTIQRTQQEDSAVYLCASSLLSLAGDWQYFGPGTRLTVT.